This is a list of T cell receptor beta chains from one sample in a study of blood T cell repertoires in COVID-19. The protocol was immunoSEQ multiplex PCR, while the TCRdb copy is restricted to in-frame clones and leaves out a portion. Among 250,000 or so clones listed, more than 70% were seen once. Source material: peripheral blood. The source is a woman aged 40 to 50 who had recovered from COVID-19. Both conserved end residues are part of each CDR3. Fields, in order: J gene, D gene, clone size, V gene, CDR3 DNA, CDR3 protein. The D gene is left open where the match is weak. Size is stated for part of the rows, as once, few or many counts, or as a class when the clone is expanded.

TRBJ2-1 | - | - | TRBV19 | TGTGCCAGCAAACCCAGTGGGACTTCCTACAATGAGCAGTTCTTC | CASKPSGTSYNEQFF
TRBJ1-2 | - | few | TRBV10-3 | TGTGCCATCAGTGGGGGCAGGGACTATGGCTACACCTTC | CAISGGRDYGYTF
TRBJ2-7 | - | - | TRBV27 | TGTGCCAGCAGTTCCGGCTACGAGCAGTACTTC | CASSSGYEQYF
TRBJ1-1 | - | - | TRBV5-6 | TGTGCCAGCAGCCGAGTTTCGGACACTGAAGCTTTCTTT | CASSRVSDTEAFF
TRBJ1-1 | - | - | TRBV6-5 | TGTGCCAGCAGTTACCCCCGGTCAGGTGAGAACACTGAAGCTTTCTTT | CASSYPRSGENTEAFF
TRBJ2-7 | TRBD2 | - | TRBV10-3 | TGTGCCACCTGGGGACTAGCTGGTTACGAGCAGTACTTC | CATWGLAGYEQYF
TRBJ1-1 | - | - | TRBV4-3 | TGCGCCAGCAGCCAAGATCAGCAGGGGAGGAACACTGAAGCTTTCTTT | CASSQDQQGRNTEAFF
TRBJ1-1 | - | - | TRBV7-2 | TGTGCCAGCAGCCCTAGAGCCCGGAACACTGAAGCTTTCTTT | CASSPRARNTEAFF
TRBJ2-2 | TRBD2 | - | TRBV18 | TGTGCCAGCTCACCACCGCAGGGGACTAGCGGGAGGAAGGACACCGGGGAGCTGTTTTTT | CASSPPQGTSGRKDTGELFF
TRBJ1-1 | TRBD1 | - | TRBV12-5 | TGTGCTATCCCACCAGGGGGACTGAACACTGAAGCTTTCTTT | CAIPPGGLNTEAFF
TRBJ2-1 | TRBD2 | - | TRBV7-7 | TGTGCTAGCAGCCGGGGTGGGGCTAGCGGACACAATGAGCAGTTCTTC | CASSRGGASGHNEQFF
TRBJ2-3 | TRBD1 | once | TRBV24-1 | TGTGCCACCAGTGACCGGCCATCCAGGACAGGGGGTTCAGATACGCAGTATTTT | CATSDRPSRTGGSDTQYF
TRBJ1-2 | - | - | TRBV5-4 | TGTGCCAGCAGCTCAATAGGGACTCCGCTCGGAGGCTACACCTTC | CASSSIGTPLGGYTF
TRBJ1-5 | - | few | TRBV10-2 | TGCGCCAGCAGTGATGGCCAGGGGTTCCAGCCCCAGCATTTT | CASSDGQGFQPQHF
TRBJ2-1 | - | - | TRBV30 | TGTGCCTGGAGTGTCCGGGGGATTGGTAATGAGCAGTTCTTC | CAWSVRGIGNEQFF
TRBJ2-3 | TRBD2 | - | TRBV2 | TGTGCCAGCAGTGGACCACTAGCGGGAGGCACAGATACGCAGTATTTT | CASSGPLAGGTDTQYF
TRBJ1-6 | - | - | TRBV7-9 | TGTGCCAGCAGCCCCGCGGGGGCTTATAATTCACCCCTCCACTTT | CASSPAGAYNSPLHF
TRBJ1-1 | - | - | TRBV6-5 | TGTGCCAGCAGCAACAGGGTTGGGAACACTGAAGCTTTCTTT | CASSNRVGNTEAFF
TRBJ2-2 | TRBD1 | - | TRBV18 | TGTGCCAGCTCACCATTGGGACGGGGCCCAGGGGGCACCGGGGAGCTGTTTTTT | CASSPLGRGPGGTGELFF
TRBJ2-5 | TRBD2 | - | TRBV30 | TGTGCCTGGAGGGGAGGGGGGACTAGTGAGACCCAGTACTTC | CAWRGGGTSETQYF
TRBJ2-7 | TRBD2 | - | TRBV7-2 | TGTGCCAGCAGCAAGGGACTACGCAGCGGGGAGCAGTACTTC | CASSKGLRSGEQYF
TRBJ2-5 | - | - | TRBV5-6 | TGTGCCAGCCGTTCCGACAGACAAGAGACCCAGTACTTC | CASRSDRQETQYF
TRBJ1-5 | - | - | TRBV3-1/TRBV3-2 | TGTGCCAGCAGCCAAGATGGGGGGAATCAGCCCCAGCATTTT | CASSQDGGNQPQHF
TRBJ2-7 | TRBD1 | - | TRBV6-2/TRBV6-3 | TGTGCCAGCAGTTACCAGGGGGCGTTGGACGAGCAGTACTTC | CASSYQGALDEQYF
TRBJ2-5 | - | once | TRBV9 | TGTGCCAGCAGTGGAGGGGGCGGACAACAAGAGACCCAGTACTTC | CASSGGGGQQETQYF
TRBJ2-1 | - | - | TRBV5-6 | TGTGCCAGCAGCTATATCAGGGGAGCCTCCTACAATGAGCAGTTCTTC | CASSYIRGASYNEQFF
TRBJ1-2 | - | - | TRBV18 | TGTGCCAGCTCACCAATTACGGGAGGGAAGTATGGCTACACCTTC | CASSPITGGKYGYTF
TRBJ1-1 | - | once | TRBV7-9 | TGTGCCAGCAGCTTATGGGTTCTTCGGTCGGGGAACACTGAAGCTTTCTTT | CASSLWVLRSGNTEAFF
TRBJ1-2 | TRBD1 | - | TRBV3-1/TRBV3-2 | TGTGCCAGCAGCCCCGGACAGGGTCCTGGCTACACCTTC | CASSPGQGPGYTF
TRBJ1-3 | - | once | TRBV20-1 | TGCAGTGCTAGTAAACAAAATGAGGTGTCTGGAAACACCATATATTTT | CSASKQNEVSGNTIYF
TRBJ1-4 | - | - | TRBV5-6 | TGTGCCAGCAGCTTGGCGGGGTTTGAAAAACTGTTTTTT | CASSLAGFEKLFF
TRBJ2-5 | TRBD2 | once | TRBV25-1 | TGTGCCAGCAGTGAATATAGCACCGGGAGGGTCGGGACCCAGTACTTC | CASSEYSTGRVGTQYF
TRBJ2-2 | TRBD1 | - | TRBV27 | TGTGCCAGCAGTGCACTACAGGGGACCGGGGAGCTGTTTTTT | CASSALQGTGELFF
TRBJ1-5 | - | - | TRBV4-3 | TGCGCCAGCAGCCCAACAGGGAATCAGCCCCAGCATTTT | CASSPTGNQPQHF
TRBJ2-2 | TRBD2 | - | TRBV6-6 | TGTGCCAGCAGTCGACTAGCGGCCCTATCGAACACCGGGGAGCTGTTTTTT | CASSRLAALSNTGELFF
TRBJ1-5 | - | few | TRBV29-1 | TGCAGCGTTTCTACGGGTGGCCAGCCCCAGCATTTT | CSVSTGGQPQHF
TRBJ1-1 | - | - | TRBV7-8 | TGTGCCAGCAGCCCCCGACCCTGGGGCATGAACACTGAAGCTTTCTTT | CASSPRPWGMNTEAFF
TRBJ2-1 | - | - | TRBV19 | TGTGCCAGTAGTAGCCTAACAGGGCTAGCGGACAATGAGCAGTTCTTC | CASSSLTGLADNEQFF
TRBJ2-3 | - | - | TRBV6-1 | TGTGCCAGCAGTGAGGAGCGCCGGGGTACGCAGTATTTT | CASSEERRGTQYF
TRBJ1-3 | - | - | TRBV18 | TGTGCCAGCTCACCAGTGGGCAGCACCATATATTTT | CASSPVGSTIYF
TRBJ2-3 | TRBD1 | - | TRBV7-2 | TGTGCCAGCAGCTCCCCACTAAGGGGGCCCGGCTCGGTCCCCGATACGCAGTATTTT | CASSSPLRGPGSVPDTQYF
TRBJ2-3 | - | - | TRBV19 | TGTGCCAGTAGTCCCCCCGGGACAGATACGCAGTATTTT | CASSPPGTDTQYF
TRBJ2-3 | TRBD1 | - | TRBV7-2 | TGTGCCAGCAGCCCCCCTGGACAGGGGATCACAGATACGCAGTATTTT | CASSPPGQGITDTQYF
TRBJ1-5 | - | - | TRBV20-1 | TGCAGTGCTAGTTCGGGGAACCCCCGGGATCAGCCCCAGCATTTT | CSASSGNPRDQPQHF
TRBJ1-1 | - | - | TRBV5-4 | TGTGCCAGCAGCTTTGGCCGGGACACTGAAGCTTTCTTT | CASSFGRDTEAFF
TRBJ1-1 | - | - | TRBV18 | TGTGCCAGCTCACCAATCCAGGGGAACACTGAAGCTTTCTTT | CASSPIQGNTEAFF
TRBJ2-3 | - | - | TRBV6-2/TRBV6-3 | TGTGCCAGCAGCCCCAACCCTAACCAGGCAGATACGCAGTATTTT | CASSPNPNQADTQYF
TRBJ2-1 | TRBD2 | - | TRBV5-5 | TGTGCCAGCAGCCCGACTAGCGGGAGATCGTACAATGAGCAGTTCTTC | CASSPTSGRSYNEQFF
TRBJ2-7 | - | - | TRBV3-1/TRBV3-2 | TGTGCCAGCAGCCAAGTTTGGGCAGGCTCATACGAGCAGTACTTC | CASSQVWAGSYEQYF
TRBJ2-2 | TRBD1 | - | TRBV7-2 | TGTGCCAGCACTCCTCGCCCCCCGGGACAGGCTAACACCGGGGAGCTGTTTTTT | CASTPRPPGQANTGELFF
TRBJ2-3 | TRBD2 | - | TRBV12-5 | TGTGCTAGTAGGCCTAGCGGGAGCCGGGGAGATACGCAGTATTTT | CASRPSGSRGDTQYF
TRBJ2-5 | - | - | TRBV5-5 | TGTGCCAGCAGCTCCGGGGGGAGGGGGCAAGAGACCCAGTACTTC | CASSSGGRGQETQYF
TRBJ1-1 | TRBD1 | - | TRBV7-9 | TGTGCCAGCAGCTCATATAGGGGCAGGGGGGTCACTGAAGCTTTCTTT | CASSSYRGRGVTEAFF
TRBJ2-2 | TRBD2 | - | TRBV6-1 | TGTGCCAGCGGTGCGGGAGGTGGGGCCGGGGAGCTGTTTTTT | CASGAGGGAGELFF